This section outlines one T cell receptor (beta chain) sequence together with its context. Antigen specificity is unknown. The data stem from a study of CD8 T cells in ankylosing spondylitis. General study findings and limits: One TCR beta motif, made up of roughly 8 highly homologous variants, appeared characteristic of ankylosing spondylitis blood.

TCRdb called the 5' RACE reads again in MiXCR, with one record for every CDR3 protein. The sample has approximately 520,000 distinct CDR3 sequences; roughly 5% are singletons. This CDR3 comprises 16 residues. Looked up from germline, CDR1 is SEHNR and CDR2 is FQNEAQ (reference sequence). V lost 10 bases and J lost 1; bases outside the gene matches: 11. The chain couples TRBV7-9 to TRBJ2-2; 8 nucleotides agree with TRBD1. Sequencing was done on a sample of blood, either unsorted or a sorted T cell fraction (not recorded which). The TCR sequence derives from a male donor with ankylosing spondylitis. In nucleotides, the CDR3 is TGTGCCATCACGACCAACAGGGGGGAGAACACCGGGGAGCTGTTTTTT. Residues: CAITTNRGENTGELFF.